This is a list of T cell receptor beta chains from one sample in a study of T cell responses to AZD1222 COVID-19 vaccine. The assay was immunoSEQ multiplex PCR, and TCRdb's table has in-frame clones only and misses some. Among over 85,000 clones listed, roughly nine tenths were seen once. The sequencing here drew on peripheral blood, taken 28 days after the second AZD1222 dose. Source of these receptors: an adult who received the AZD1222 COVID-19 vaccine. CDR3s include the opening cysteine and the closing phenylalanine or tryptophan. The D gene is left open where the match is weak. For some rows the clone size is stated as once, few or many, or as a class when expanded; others skip it.

j_call v_call d_call clone_size cdr3_nt cdr3_aa
TRBJ1-3 TRBV5-6 . . TGTGCCAGCAACCAGTTGGCGGGGCCTGGAAACACCATATATTTT CASNQLAGPGNTIYF
TRBJ2-3 TRBV7-9 . . TGTGCCAGCAGCTTGCGGGACAGCCAAACCCCCGATACGCAGTATTTT CASSLRDSQTPDTQYF
TRBJ1-5 TRBV24-1 . once TGTGCCACCAGTGATTTGTCGAGCGGTCAGCCCCAGCATTTT CATSDLSSGQPQHF
TRBJ1-5 TRBV15 . . TGTGCCACCAGCAGGGACAGCTTGGGCAATCAGCCCCAGCATTTT CATSRDSLGNQPQHF
TRBJ1-3 TRBV5-1 . . TGCGCCAGCAGCCCGGACCTATCCGGTGGCACCATATATTTT CASSPDLSGGTIYF
TRBJ1-6 TRBV4-2 . . TGTGCCAGCAGCCAAAAAGAGTCGCCGCTTTCACCCCTCCACTTT CASSQKESPLSPLHF
TRBJ2-1 TRBV21-1 . . TGTGCCAGCAGCAGGAGACCCGGGACTAGCGGGGGGCCAATTTCCTACAATGAGCAGTTCTTC CASSRRPGTSGGPISYNEQFF
TRBJ2-2 TRBV5-4 TRBD1 . TGTGCCAGCAGTCTAGGACAGGGGTACACCGGGGAGCTGTTTTTT CASSLGQGYTGELFF
TRBJ1-5 TRBV6-2/TRBV6-3 . . TGTGCCAGCAGTTACTCACAGCAGCCCCAGCATTTT CASSYSQQPQHF
TRBJ2-7 TRBV6-2/TRBV6-3 TRBD1 . TGTGCCAGCAGTTCCCGACAGGGAGTGCGGGAGCAGTACTTC CASSSRQGVREQYF
TRBJ2-3 TRBV19 . . TGTGCCAGTGGAGCTAACCATGATCGTAGGCAGTATTTT CASGANHDRRQYF
TRBJ2-5 TRBV21-1 . . TGTGCCAGCAGCAAATTTGCGGGGGACCAAGAGACCCAGTACTTC CASSKFAGDQETQYF
TRBJ2-1 TRBV11-2 TRBD2 . TGTGCCAGCAGCTTAGTATCTAGCGGGGAGCAGTTCTTC CASSLVSSGEQFF
TRBJ1-2 TRBV18 . . TGTGCCAGCTCACCCGTGGGCGCAGAGCCTTATGGCTACACCTTC CASSPVGAEPYGYTF
TRBJ2-1 TRBV18 . . TGTGCCAGCTCCCGAAACTCACAGGGTCGCCTTTTCGTCGGCGATGAGCAGTTCTTC CASSRNSQGRLFVGDEQFF
TRBJ2-7 TRBV6-1 . . TGTGCCAGCAGTGATCTTGGGTTCTCCTACGAGCAGTACTTC CASSDLGFSYEQYF
TRBJ1-1 TRBV6-4 . . TGTGCCAGCAGCGGTTCGCCGACAGAACTGAACACTGAAGCTTTCTTT CASSGSPTELNTEAFF
TRBJ1-2 TRBV6-1 TRBD1 . TGTGCCAGCAGTGAAATGGACAGGGGACTTAACTATGGCTACACCTTC CASSEMDRGLNYGYTF
TRBJ1-1 TRBV7-8 TRBD1 once TGTGCCAGCAGCCTAAAGAGGGACAGGAACACTGAAGCTTTCTTT CASSLKRDRNTEAFF
TRBJ1-5 TRBV7-9 . . TGTGCCAGCAGCTTGACGAACGATCAGCCCCAGCATTTT CASSLTNDQPQHF
TRBJ2-1 TRBV7-6 . . TGTGCCAGCATCTCTGAACCCGGGCTAGCTTTGGATGAGCAGTTCTTC CASISEPGLALDEQFF
TRBJ2-1 TRBV4-1 . . TGCGCCAGCAGCCAAGAATTAATGGTAAGGGTAAATGAGCAGTTCTTC CASSQELMVRVNEQFF
TRBJ1-5 TRBV6-5 . few TGTGCCAGCAGTTACCGGGGTTATCAGCCCCAGCATTTT CASSYRGYQPQHF
TRBJ2-7 TRBV12-3/TRBV12-4 TRBD1 . TGTGCCAGCAGTTCCTCGACAGGGTACGAGCAGTACTTC CASSSSTGYEQYF
TRBJ1-5 TRBV2 TRBD1 . TGTGCCAGCAGGGGGGGACAGGGCAATCAGCCCCAGCATTTT CASRGGQGNQPQHF
TRBJ1-6 TRBV18 TRBD1 . TGTGCCAGCTCACCGACGGGACAGAACTATAATTCACCCCTCCACTTT CASSPTGQNYNSPLHF
TRBJ1-5 TRBV7-6 . . TGTGCCAGCAGCTCCACAGGGAGCCAGCCCCAGCATTTT CASSSTGSQPQHF
TRBJ2-1 TRBV7-2 . . TGTGCCAGCAGCTTAGATATGGGCAGCTCCTACAATGAGCAGTTCTTC CASSLDMGSSYNEQFF
TRBJ2-7 TRBV5-1 TRBD1 . TGCGCCAGCAGCGTGACAGGGGGCGAGCAGTACTTC CASSVTGGEQYF
TRBJ2-3 TRBV7-9 . once TGTGCCAGCAGCTTTAGCACAGATACGCAGTATTTT CASSFSTDTQYF
TRBJ2-1 TRBV5-1 . . TGCGCCAGCAGCCCTCAACCGGGGGGCCGTGAGCAGTTCTTC CASSPQPGGREQFF
TRBJ1-2 TRBV11-2 . . TGTGCCAGCAGCTTAGTAGGTGGGCCCAAAGGAGGCTACACCTTC CASSLVGGPKGGYTF
TRBJ1-2 TRBV7-2 TRBD1 . TGTGCCAGCAGCTTAGTGGGCAGGGGGCGCCTTGGTGGCTACACCTTC CASSLVGRGRLGGYTF
TRBJ2-3 TRBV3-1/TRBV3-2 TRBD2 once TGTGCCAGCAGCCCCCTGGGAAGCTCCGGGAGGACAGATACGCAGTATTTT CASSPLGSSGRTDTQYF
TRBJ2-2 TRBV11-3 . once TGTGCCAGCAGCTTTGAACCTGACACCGGGGAGCTGTTTTTT CASSFEPDTGELFF
TRBJ1-2 TRBV14 TRBD1 . TGTGCCAGCAGCCGACGACAGGGGAGGCTTGGCTACACCTTC CASSRRQGRLGYTF
TRBJ2-2 TRBV13 . . TGTGCCAGCAGCTTAGGACAGGGGAGGTCCGGGGAGCTGTTTTTT CASSLGQGRSGELFF
TRBJ2-2 TRBV7-6 TRBD1 . TGTGCCAGCAACCTAAAGGGACAGGGGGGCCCCGGGGAGCTGTTTTTT CASNLKGQGGPGELFF
TRBJ1-2 TRBV30 . few TGTGCCTGCTCCCCCGGTGATATCTATGGCTACACCTTC CACSPGDIYGYTF
TRBJ2-5 TRBV9 TRBD2 . TGTGCCAGCAGCTTGACGGCTAGCGGGGGGGCGGGTTTACAGACCCAGTACTTC CASSLTASGGAGLQTQYF
TRBJ1-3 TRBV11-2 TRBD1 . TGTGCCAGCAGCTTACAGTCGACAGGGTTCGGAAACACCATATATTTT CASSLQSTGFGNTIYF
TRBJ1-4 TRBV6-5 TRBD1 . TGTGCCAGCAGGACAGGGTTAACTAATGAAAAACTGTTTTTT CASRTGLTNEKLFF
TRBJ2-2 TRBV5-1 TRBD1 . TGCGCCAGCAGCTTACGGACAGGGGCGAACACCGGGGAGCTGTTTTTT CASSLRTGANTGELFF
TRBJ1-4 TRBV27 . once TGTGCCAGCAGTTTATTGGGGGGGAAACTGTTTTTT CASSLLGGKLFF
TRBJ2-1 TRBV6-5 . once TGTGCCAGCTCCGTTACAGGGAGCTCCTACAATGAGCAGTTCTTC CASSVTGSSYNEQFF
TRBJ1-2 TRBV4-2 . . TGTGCCAGCAGTCAAGATGAGTGGGGGCGCGACAGGCACCCCACTAACTATGGCTACACCTTC CASSQDEWGRDRHPTNYGYTF
TRBJ2-3 TRBV7-6 . few TGTGCCAGCAGCGCACGGGACCGCACCACAGATACGCAGTATTTT CASSARDRTTDTQYF
TRBJ2-7 TRBV21-1 . . TGTGCCAGCAGCAAACAGGGACAGAAGAACTCCTACGAGCAGTACTTC CASSKQGQKNSYEQYF
TRBJ1-1 TRBV4-1 TRBD1 . TGCGCCAGCAGCCAAGCCCGGACAGGGGTAAATACTGAAGCTTTCTTT CASSQARTGVNTEAFF
TRBJ2-1 TRBV9 TRBD2 . TGTGCCAGCAGCGCCGGACTAGCGGGGGGGTACTACTCCTACAATGAGCAGTTCTTC CASSAGLAGGYYSYNEQFF
TRBJ2-5 TRBV6-2/TRBV6-3 TRBD2 . TGTGCCAGCAGCTTCGTCTTAGGTAGCAGCGGGGGCCAAGAGACCCAGTACTTC CASSFVLGSSGGQETQYF
TRBJ1-1 TRBV6-6 . . TGTGCCAGCAGTCTCTGGGGCAAGCCTGAAGCTTTCTTT CASSLWGKPEAFF
TRBJ2-7 TRBV30 TRBD1 . TGTGCCTGGCAGGGGGCATCCTACGAGCAGTACTTC CAWQGASYEQYF
TRBJ1-2 TRBV5-4 TRBD1 once TGTGCCAGCAGCTTGGGAACCGGGACAGGGAGTGGCTACACCTTC CASSLGTGTGSGYTF
TRBJ2-2 TRBV28 . once TGTGCCAGCAGTTTCCGATTGAATGGCGGGGAGCTGTTTTTT CASSFRLNGGELFF